This is a list of T cell receptor beta chains from one sample in a study of control samples from healthy donors and cancer patients. Sequencing used immunoSEQ multiplex PCR; TCRdb keeps in-frame clones, though not all of them. The sample has approximately 100,000 clones, approximately 78% seen once. The sample was blood. These receptor sequences come from a man in his 60s in good health. Both conserved end residues are part of each CDR3. D genes are given only for firm matches. Expanded clones get a size class; other rows say once, few or many, or leave the size out.

d_call,v_call,j_call,clone_size,cdr3_nt,cdr3_aa
TRBD1,TRBV7-9,TRBJ1-4,NA,TGTGCCAGCAGCGGTCCGGGACAGGGGCAGGAAAAACTGTTTTTT,CASSGPGQGQEKLFF
NA,TRBV14,TRBJ1-1,once,TGTGCCAGCAGCCGCGCCCCCAACACTGAAGCTTTCTTT,CASSRAPNTEAFF
TRBD1,TRBV7-9,TRBJ1-2,once,TGTGCCAGTACCTCGGACAGGGGATATAACTATGGCTACACCTTC,CASTSDRGYNYGYTF
NA,TRBV5-1,TRBJ2-7,NA,TGCGCCAGCAGCATCACCGACTCCTACGAGCAGTACTTC,CASSITDSYEQYF
NA,TRBV7-2,TRBJ2-3,NA,TGTGCCAGCAGCTCAATGGGTAGCACAGATACGCAGTATTTT,CASSSMGSTDTQYF
NA,TRBV3-1/TRBV3-2,TRBJ2-1,NA,TGTGCCAGCAGCCAGGGACCAGTCAATGAGCAGTTCTTC,CASSQGPVNEQFF
NA,TRBV12-3/TRBV12-4,TRBJ2-1,NA,TGTGCCGCTAGGAGAGGACAGTTTGGGGAGCAGTTCTTC,CAARRGQFGEQFF
NA,TRBV3-1/TRBV3-2,TRBJ1-2,once,TGTGCCAGTGGCGCGTCGGAGATCTATGGCTACACCTTC,CASGASEIYGYTF
TRBD2,TRBV10-3,TRBJ2-4,NA,TGTGCCATCAGTGACCCCAGCGGGGGGGCCAAAAACATTCAGTACTTC,CAISDPSGGAKNIQYF
NA,TRBV3-1/TRBV3-2,TRBJ2-7,NA,TGTGCCAGCAGCCAAGGCAGGCGCACCTACGAGCAGTACTTC,CASSQGRRTYEQYF
NA,TRBV14,TRBJ2-5,NA,TGTGCCAGCAGCCAAGAGGTTGGAGGCGAGACCCAGTACTTC,CASSQEVGGETQYF
TRBD1,TRBV19,TRBJ1-1,NA,TGTGCCAGTAGCAGGGGGACTGAAGCTTTCTTT,CASSRGTEAFF
TRBD1,TRBV6-5,TRBJ1-2,NA,TGTGCCAGCAGAACCCGGGACAGGGGAAGCTATGGCTACACCTTC,CASRTRDRGSYGYTF
NA,TRBV28,TRBJ2-7,NA,TGTGCCAGCAGTACCACAGGGAGATGGCAGTACTTC,CASSTTGRWQYF
NA,TRBV30,TRBJ2-3,NA,TGTGCCTGGAGTGCAGCGGTACTTAGCACAGATACGCAGTATTTT,CAWSAAVLSTDTQYF
NA,TRBV7-8,TRBJ1-1,NA,TGTGCCAGCAGTTTGCTGGGGGGGGGCACTGAAGCTTTCTTT,CASSLLGGGTEAFF
TRBD1,TRBV6-5,TRBJ1-6,many,TGTGCCAGCAGTCGACAGGGGGAGGATTCACCCCTCCACTTT,CASSRQGEDSPLHF
NA,TRBV7-2,TRBJ2-7,NA,TGTGCCAGCAGCCCGCGGGCCTACTACGAGCAGTACTTC,CASSPRAYYEQYF
TRBD1,TRBV6-5,TRBJ1-2,NA,TGTGCCAGCAGGGGGACAGGGAGAGGCTACACCTTC,CASRGTGRGYTF
NA,TRBV2,TRBJ2-2,NA,TGTGCCAGCAAGGGCGGCAGGGCAACCGGGGAGCTGTTTTTT,CASKGGRATGELFF
NA,TRBV7-6,TRBJ2-1,NA,TGTGCCAGCAGTCGATTTGGGGACGAAGAATTAAGGAGCTCCTACAATGAGCAGTTCTTC,CASSRFGDEELRSSYNEQFF